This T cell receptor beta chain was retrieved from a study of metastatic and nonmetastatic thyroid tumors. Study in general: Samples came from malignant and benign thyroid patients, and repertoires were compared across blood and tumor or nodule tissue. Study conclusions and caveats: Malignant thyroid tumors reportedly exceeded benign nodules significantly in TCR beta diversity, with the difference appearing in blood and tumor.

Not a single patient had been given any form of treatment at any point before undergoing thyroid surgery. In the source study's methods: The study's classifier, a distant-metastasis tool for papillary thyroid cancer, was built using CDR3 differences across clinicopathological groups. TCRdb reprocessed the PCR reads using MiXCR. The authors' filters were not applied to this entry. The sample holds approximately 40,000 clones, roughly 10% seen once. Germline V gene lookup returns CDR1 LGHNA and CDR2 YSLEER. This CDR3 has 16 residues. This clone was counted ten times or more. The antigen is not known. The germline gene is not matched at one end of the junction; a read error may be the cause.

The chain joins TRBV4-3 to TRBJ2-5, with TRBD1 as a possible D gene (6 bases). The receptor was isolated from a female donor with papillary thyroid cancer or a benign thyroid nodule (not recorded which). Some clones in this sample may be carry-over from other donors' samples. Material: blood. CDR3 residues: CASGQEGRGSQETQYF. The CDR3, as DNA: TGCGCCAGCGGCCAAGAGGGTAGGGGGTCCCAAGAGACCCAGTACTTC.